This T cell receptor beta chain was sequenced during a study of T cell responses to AZD1222 COVID-19 vaccine. The CDR3 is 10 residues long. Trimming shortened V by 6 bases and J by 8 bases, and 4 bases separated the two germline ends. The germline V gene has CDR1 WNHNN and CDR2 SYGVQD (reference sequence). Using immunoSEQ multiplex PCR, the repertoire was profiled, and TCRdb retains in-frame clones only, with some absent. The sample gives approximately 45,000 clones, approximately 90% of which show up once; 1.1% is in the top ten. The chain combines TRBV10-1 with TRBJ1-4, with D unresolved. The sequence was collected from an adult who received the AZD1222 COVID-19 vaccine. The specimen was peripheral blood, collected 28 days after the second AZD1222 dose. CDR3 amino acids: CASSDEKLFF. In DNA form, the CDR3 reads TGCGCCAGCAGCGACGAAAAACTGTTTTTT.